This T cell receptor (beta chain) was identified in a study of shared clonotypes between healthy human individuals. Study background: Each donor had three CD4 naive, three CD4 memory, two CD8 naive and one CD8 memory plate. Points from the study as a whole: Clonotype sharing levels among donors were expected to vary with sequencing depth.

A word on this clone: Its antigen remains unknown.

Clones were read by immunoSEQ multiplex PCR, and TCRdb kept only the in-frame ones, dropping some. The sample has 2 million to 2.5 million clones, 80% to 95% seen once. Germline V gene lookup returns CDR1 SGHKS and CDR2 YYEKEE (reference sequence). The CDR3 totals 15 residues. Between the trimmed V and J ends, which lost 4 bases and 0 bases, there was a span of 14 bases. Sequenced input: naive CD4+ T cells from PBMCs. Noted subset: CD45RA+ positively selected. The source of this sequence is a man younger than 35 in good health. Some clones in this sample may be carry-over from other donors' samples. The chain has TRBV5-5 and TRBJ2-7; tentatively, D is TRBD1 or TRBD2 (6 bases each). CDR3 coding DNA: TGTGCCAGCAGCAGGGGGGACGGCTACTCCTACGAGCAGTACTTC. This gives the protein CASSRGDGYSYEQYF.